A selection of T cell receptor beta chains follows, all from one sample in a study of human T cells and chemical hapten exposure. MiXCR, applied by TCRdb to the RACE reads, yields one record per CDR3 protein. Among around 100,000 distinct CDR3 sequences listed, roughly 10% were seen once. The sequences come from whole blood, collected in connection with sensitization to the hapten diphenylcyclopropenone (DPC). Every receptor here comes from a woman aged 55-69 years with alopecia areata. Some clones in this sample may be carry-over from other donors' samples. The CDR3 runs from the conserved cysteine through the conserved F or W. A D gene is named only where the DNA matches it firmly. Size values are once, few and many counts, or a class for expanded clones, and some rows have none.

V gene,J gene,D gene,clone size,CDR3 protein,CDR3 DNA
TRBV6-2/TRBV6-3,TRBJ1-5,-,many,CASSSSTHEGLGQPQHF,TGTGCCAGCAGTTCTTCTACCCATGAAGGATTAGGTCAGCCCCAGCATTTT
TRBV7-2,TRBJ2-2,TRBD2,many,CASGRTRVNTGELFF,TGTGCCAGCGGCAGGACTAGAGTAAACACCGGGGAGCTGTTTTTT
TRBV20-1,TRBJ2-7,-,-,CSARDSVGAGKQYF,TGCAGTGCTAGAGATAGCGTGGGGGCAGGGAAGCAGTACTTC
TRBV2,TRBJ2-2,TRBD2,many,CASRTPSSGGRVTGELFF,TGTGCCAGCCGCACCCCGTCCAGCGGGGGGCGGGTCACCGGGGAGCTGTTTTTT
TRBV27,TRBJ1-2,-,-,CASSLSTGPLNYGYTF,TGTGCCAGCAGTTTATCGACAGGACCCCTCAACTATGGCTACACCTTC
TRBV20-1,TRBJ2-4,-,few,CSARETGNIQYF,TGCAGTGCTAGAGAGACGGGAAACATTCAGTACTTC
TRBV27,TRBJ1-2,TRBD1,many,CASSKPGQGDGYTF,TGTGCCAGCAGTAAGCCGGGACAGGGGGACGGCTACACCTTC
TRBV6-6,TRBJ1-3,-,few,CASSFAGVENTIYF,TGTGCCAGCAGTTTCGCAGGGGTAGAAAACACCATATATTTT
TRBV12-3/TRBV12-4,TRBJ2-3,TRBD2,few,CASSLGGMNTDTQYF,TGTGCCAGCAGTTTGGGGGGGATGAACACAGATACGCAGTATTTT
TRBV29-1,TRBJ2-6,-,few,CSVRLGANVLTF,TGCAGCGTTAGACTTGGGGCCAACGTCCTGACTTTC
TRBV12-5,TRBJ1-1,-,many,CASGSPGTQAFF,TGTGCTAGTGGTTCCCCCGGGACTCAAGCTTTCTTT
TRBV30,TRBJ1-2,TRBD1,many,CAWSVQGAYGYTF,TGTGCCTGGAGTGTCCAGGGGGCGTATGGCTACACCTTC
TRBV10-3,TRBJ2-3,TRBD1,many,CAITGQGNTDTQYF,TGTGCCATCACGGGACAGGGAAACACAGATACGCAGTATTTT
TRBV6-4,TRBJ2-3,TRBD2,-,CASLTSGGALDTQYF,TGTGCCAGCCTAACTTCGGGGGGGGCCTTAGATACGCAGTATTTT
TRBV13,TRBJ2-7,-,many,CASSLGSVEQYF,TGTGCCAGCAGCCTTGGAAGCGTCGAGCAGTACTTC
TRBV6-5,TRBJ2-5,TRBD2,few,CASSASGGSQETQYF,TGTGCCAGCAGTGCTAGCGGGGGTTCCCAAGAGACCCAGTACTTC
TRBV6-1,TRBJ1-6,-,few,CASRELVGPWNSPLHF,TGTGCCAGCAGGGAGCTAGTAGGGCCTTGGAATTCACCCCTCCACTTT
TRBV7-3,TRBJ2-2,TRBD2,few,CASSPRVAGPGPTGELFF,TGTGCCAGCAGTCCTAGGGTAGCGGGACCAGGGCCCACCGGGGAGCTGTTTTTT
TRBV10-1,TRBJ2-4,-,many,CASSAVGRYIGNIQYF,TGCGCCAGCAGTGCGGTTGGCAGGTACATCGGAAACATTCAGTACTTC
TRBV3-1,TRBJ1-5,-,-,CASSPGPTVRPQHF,TGTGCCAGCAGCCCGGGACCAACGGTACGGCCCCAGCATTTT
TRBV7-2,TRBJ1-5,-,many,CASSLVERGEPQHF,TGTGCCAGCAGCTTAGTGGAAAGGGGCGAGCCCCAGCATTTT
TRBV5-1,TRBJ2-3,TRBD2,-,CASSPSGTSLVTQYF,TGCGCCAGCAGCCCCTCAGGGACTAGTCTTGTTACGCAGTATTTT
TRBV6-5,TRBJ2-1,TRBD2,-,CASTPFPGLAGVEQFF,TGTGCCAGCACCCCCTTTCCGGGACTAGCGGGGGTTGAGCAGTTCTTC
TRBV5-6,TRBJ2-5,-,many,CASSLPDSRGETQYF,TGTGCCAGCAGCCTCCCGGACAGCCGGGGGGAGACCCAGTACTTC
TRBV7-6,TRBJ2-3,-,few,CASSYSVRDTDTQYF,TGTGCCAGCAGCTATTCCGTCCGCGACACAGATACGCAGTATTTT